The TCR beta chain under discussion was sequenced for a study of blood T cell repertoires in COVID-19. Study background: Samples representing acute and convalescent COVID-19 were sourced from the United States, Italy and Spain. T cells, B-cell-depleted T cells, or PBMCs supplied cDNA or gDNA.

Original processing methods: Researchers report that nucleated cell counts were estimated from reference gene primer amplification. This table comes from immunoSEQ multiplex PCR, and its TCRdb copy is limited to in-frame clones, with some not included. The D gene and trimming were derived from the DNA, and the V and J assignments and clone size from that table. The table includes 150,000 or so clones, over 65% detected once. CDR1 KGHSH and CDR2 LQKENI come from the germline V gene. The CDR3 is 14 amino acids. With 4 bases removed from V and 5 bases from J, the gap between germline ends came to 9 bases. The table lists this clone with a few counts.

This sequence joins TRBV18 and TRBJ1-6; D gene uncertain. This receptor was obtained from a woman of 80 years or more with active or convalescent COVID-19. The sample comprised peripheral blood. CDR3 sequence: CASSQTPNNSPLHF. The CDR3, as DNA: TGTGCCAGCTCACAAACACCGAATAATTCACCCCTCCACTTT.